Listed below are T cell receptor beta chains from one sample, sequenced in a study of early T cells in non-severe SARS-CoV-2 infection. TCRdb passed the 5' RACE reads through MiXCR, listing each CDR3 protein once. Among under 30,000 distinct CDR3 sequences, around 5.4% were seen once, and the ten largest hold 2% to 3%. The sample taken for sequencing was whole blood. The receptors here all came from an adult who was a healthcare worker with PCR-confirmed SARS-CoV-2 infection or an uninfected control (not recorded which). The CDR3 runs from the conserved cysteine through the conserved F or W. A D gene is named only where the DNA matches it firmly. The size field is filled for only some rows; it gives once, few, many or a size class.

d_gene: NA
abundance: NA
v_gene: TRBV11-2
j_gene: TRBJ1-6
CDR3nt: TGTGCCAGCAACTTCGGAGGTGATTCACCCCTCCACTTT
CDR3aa: CASNFGGDSPLHF

d_gene: NA
abundance: many
v_gene: TRBV6-1
j_gene: TRBJ1-1
CDR3nt: TGTGCCAGCAGTGTTCGTGTCTACATGAACACTGAAGCTTTCTTT
CDR3aa: CASSVRVYMNTEAFF

d_gene: TRBD1
abundance: few
v_gene: TRBV7-3
j_gene: TRBJ2-1
CDR3nt: TGTGCCAGCAGCTCTTCAGGGGGCCATGATGAGCAGTTCTTC
CDR3aa: CASSSSGGHDEQFF

d_gene: TRBD1
abundance: NA
v_gene: TRBV12-3/TRBV12-4
j_gene: TRBJ1-2
CDR3nt: TGTGCCAGCAGGGGGACAGGGAATAACTATGGCTACACCTTC
CDR3aa: CASRGTGNNYGYTF

d_gene: NA
abundance: many
v_gene: TRBV7-3
j_gene: TRBJ1-1
CDR3nt: TGTGCCAGCAGCTTATCCCACGGGGACACTGAAGCTTTCTTT
CDR3aa: CASSLSHGDTEAFF

d_gene: TRBD2
abundance: many
v_gene: TRBV6-1
j_gene: TRBJ2-1
CDR3nt: TGTGCCAGCAGTGAACCGGGGCGGGGGAGATACAATGAGCAGTTCTTC
CDR3aa: CASSEPGRGRYNEQFF

d_gene: NA
abundance: many
v_gene: TRBV20-1
j_gene: TRBJ2-5
CDR3nt: TGCAGTGCTCCTACAGGGATGGCAGGAGAGACCCAGTACTTC
CDR3aa: CSAPTGMAGETQYF

d_gene: TRBD1
abundance: many
v_gene: TRBV20-1
j_gene: TRBJ1-6
CDR3nt: TGCAGTGCTTTAAACGAGGACAGGCTAAATTCACCCCTCCACTTT
CDR3aa: CSALNEDRLNSPLHF

d_gene: NA
abundance: many
v_gene: TRBV11-3
j_gene: TRBJ2-3
CDR3nt: TGTGCCAGCAGCTCCAGATTCACAGATACGCAGTATTTT
CDR3aa: CASSSRFTDTQYF

d_gene: NA
abundance: many
v_gene: TRBV7-7
j_gene: TRBJ2-1
CDR3nt: TGTGCCAGCAGCTTAGGATTAAGTCCTGGGGACGACCACCTCAATGAGCAGTTCTTC
CDR3aa: CASSLGLSPGDDHLNEQFF

d_gene: NA
abundance: few
v_gene: TRBV12-3/TRBV12-4
j_gene: TRBJ2-7
CDR3nt: TGTGCCAGCAGTTTGATCCCGAGGAGCTCCTACGAGCAGTACTTC
CDR3aa: CASSLIPRSSYEQYF

d_gene: NA
abundance: many
v_gene: TRBV20-1
j_gene: TRBJ1-2
CDR3nt: TGCAGTGCTAGAAGGGAGGGAGCTAACTATGGCTACACCTTC
CDR3aa: CSARREGANYGYTF

d_gene: NA
abundance: many
v_gene: TRBV6-6
j_gene: TRBJ2-5
CDR3nt: TGTGCCAGCAGTTACTCGCATGGTTCCCAAGAGACCCAGTACTTC
CDR3aa: CASSYSHGSQETQYF

d_gene: NA
abundance: many
v_gene: TRBV9
j_gene: TRBJ2-1
CDR3nt: TGTGCCAGCAGCGCGCTTATGGCGGGCGACTACAATGAGCAGTTCTTC
CDR3aa: CASSALMAGDYNEQFF

d_gene: NA
abundance: few
v_gene: TRBV27
j_gene: TRBJ2-3
CDR3nt: TGTGCCTCCTCCCTGGGACGGTACGGAGATACGCAGTATTTT
CDR3aa: CASSLGRYGDTQYF

d_gene: TRBD1
abundance: many
v_gene: TRBV11-2
j_gene: TRBJ2-6
CDR3nt: TGTGCCAGCAGCTTAACCCTATCCGGGACAGGAGTCTCTGGGGCCAACGTCCTGACTTTC
CDR3aa: CASSLTLSGTGVSGANVLTF

d_gene: NA
abundance: many
v_gene: TRBV7-2
j_gene: TRBJ2-4
CDR3nt: TGTGCCAGCAGCTTAGGGGTTCGGGGGCCCATTCAGTACTTC
CDR3aa: CASSLGVRGPIQYF

d_gene: NA
abundance: few
v_gene: TRBV7-6
j_gene: TRBJ1-1
CDR3nt: TGTGCCAGCAGCTTAGCCCCGAACACTGAAGCTTTCTTT
CDR3aa: CASSLAPNTEAFF

d_gene: TRBD1
abundance: many
v_gene: TRBV5-5
j_gene: TRBJ1-1
CDR3nt: TGTGCCAGCAGCTTGGCCGGGACAGTTGAAGCTTTCTTT
CDR3aa: CASSLAGTVEAFF

d_gene: TRBD1
abundance: NA
v_gene: TRBV2
j_gene: TRBJ1-1
CDR3nt: TGTGCCAGCAGTTGGGACAGAAACACTGAAGCTTTCTTT
CDR3aa: CASSWDRNTEAFF

d_gene: NA
abundance: few
v_gene: TRBV6-6
j_gene: TRBJ2-5
CDR3nt: TGTGCCAGCATCGGGGCGTACCAAGAGACCCAGTACTTC
CDR3aa: CASIGAYQETQYF

d_gene: NA
abundance: many
v_gene: TRBV2
j_gene: TRBJ2-7
CDR3nt: TGTGCCAGCAGCATGGGGCGAGACTACGAGCAGTACTTC
CDR3aa: CASSMGRDYEQYF

d_gene: NA
abundance: NA
v_gene: TRBV20-1
j_gene: TRBJ2-3
CDR3nt: TGCAGTGCTAGAGATGTTTGGGGCAGGGGGGCGGATACGCAGTATTTT
CDR3aa: CSARDVWGRGADTQYF

d_gene: NA
abundance: few
v_gene: TRBV6-5
j_gene: TRBJ2-7
CDR3nt: TGTGCCAGCAGCGCCGGTAGGGCCTCGCGTGAGCAGTACTTC
CDR3aa: CASSAGRASREQYF

d_gene: NA
abundance: many
v_gene: TRBV19
j_gene: TRBJ2-2
CDR3nt: TGTGCCAGTAGGAATAATCCGAACACCGGGGAGCTGTTTTTT
CDR3aa: CASRNNPNTGELFF

d_gene: NA
abundance: many
v_gene: TRBV6-5
j_gene: TRBJ2-2
CDR3nt: TGTGCCAGCACTTGGGGGACCCCTCTAACCGGGGAGCTGTTTTTT
CDR3aa: CASTWGTPLTGELFF

d_gene: TRBD1
abundance: many
v_gene: TRBV23-1
j_gene: TRBJ2-3
CDR3nt: TGCGCCAGCAGCCCTGGGGACAGGGTTACAGATACGCAGTATTTT
CDR3aa: CASSPGDRVTDTQYF

d_gene: NA
abundance: NA
v_gene: TRBV6-5
j_gene: TRBJ1-1
CDR3nt: TGTGCCAGCAGCTCGGCCCGGGGGCTTAACGCTGAAGCTTTCTTT
CDR3aa: CASSSARGLNAEAFF

d_gene: TRBD1
abundance: few
v_gene: TRBV7-9
j_gene: TRBJ1-2
CDR3nt: TGTGCCAGCAGCTTTGGACAGGGGGCTGACTATGGCTACACCTTC
CDR3aa: CASSFGQGADYGYTF

d_gene: TRBD1
abundance: many
v_gene: TRBV5-1
j_gene: TRBJ1-1
CDR3nt: TGCGCCAGCAGCTTGTCCCCGGACAGGGGGAACACTGAAGCTTTCTTT
CDR3aa: CASSLSPDRGNTEAFF

d_gene: TRBD1
abundance: many
v_gene: TRBV5-1
j_gene: TRBJ2-3
CDR3nt: TGCGCCAGCCGCAGACAGGGGGTAGATACGCAGTATTTT
CDR3aa: CASRRQGVDTQYF

d_gene: TRBD1
abundance: many
v_gene: TRBV7-9
j_gene: TRBJ1-6
CDR3nt: TGTGCCAGCAGCCCTGATGACAGGGGGAATTCACCCCTGCACTTT
CDR3aa: CASSPDDRGNSPLHF

d_gene: NA
abundance: many
v_gene: TRBV13
j_gene: TRBJ2-7
CDR3nt: TGTGCCAGCAGCCGAGATGGGTCTAAGAACTACGAGCAGTACTTC
CDR3aa: CASSRDGSKNYEQYF

d_gene: NA
abundance: few
v_gene: TRBV2
j_gene: TRBJ2-7
CDR3nt: TGTGCCAGCAGGGAGAGTAACGCGGACTACGAGCAGTACTTC
CDR3aa: CASRESNADYEQYF

d_gene: NA
abundance: many
v_gene: TRBV25-1
j_gene: TRBJ2-7
CDR3nt: TGTGCCAGCAGTGAATCCTACGAGCAGTACTTC
CDR3aa: CASSESYEQYF

d_gene: TRBD2
abundance: many
v_gene: TRBV20-1
j_gene: TRBJ2-1
CDR3nt: TGCAGTGCTCTGGGACTAGCGGGGGTTAGAGATGAGCAGTTCTTC
CDR3aa: CSALGLAGVRDEQFF

d_gene: NA
abundance: NA
v_gene: TRBV20-1
j_gene: TRBJ2-1
CDR3nt: TGCAGTGCTAGAGATCCAACGCGGGACAGCCTCTACAATGAGCAGTTCTTC
CDR3aa: CSARDPTRDSLYNEQFF

d_gene: TRBD2
abundance: few
v_gene: TRBV6-5
j_gene: TRBJ2-3
CDR3nt: TGTGCCAGCAGTTACGGCGGGGGGGGAGATACGCAGTATTTT
CDR3aa: CASSYGGGGDTQYF

d_gene: TRBD2
abundance: many
v_gene: TRBV27
j_gene: TRBJ2-3
CDR3nt: TGTGCCAGCAGCCAAAGCGGGGAACGGTATTTT
CDR3aa: CASSQSGERYF

d_gene: NA
abundance: NA
v_gene: TRBV28
j_gene: TRBJ2-3
CDR3nt: TGTGCCAGCAGTAGTACGGTGGGGTATACAGATACGCAGTATTTT
CDR3aa: CASSSTVGYTDTQYF

d_gene: TRBD2
abundance: many
v_gene: TRBV10-3
j_gene: TRBJ2-1
CDR3nt: TGTGCCATCAGTGAGTCGACCGGACTAGCGGGGGGGCCAAATGAGCAGTTCTTC
CDR3aa: CAISESTGLAGGPNEQFF

d_gene: NA
abundance: many
v_gene: TRBV20-1
j_gene: TRBJ1-3
CDR3nt: TGCAGTGCTAGAGAGGGGTTGGCCGAACCAGGAAACACCATATATTTT
CDR3aa: CSAREGLAEPGNTIYF

d_gene: NA
abundance: many
v_gene: TRBV29-1
j_gene: TRBJ2-7
CDR3nt: TGCAGCGTTGAAGCCGACAGAGGCGAGCAGTACTTC
CDR3aa: CSVEADRGEQYF

d_gene: NA
abundance: many
v_gene: TRBV6-2/TRBV6-3
j_gene: TRBJ2-7
CDR3nt: TGTGCCAGCAGTTACGTCGAATCCCCCTACGAGCAGTACTTC
CDR3aa: CASSYVESPYEQYF

d_gene: NA
abundance: many
v_gene: TRBV10-3
j_gene: TRBJ1-1
CDR3nt: TGTGCCATCAGTGAGTCGGCCCTGAACACTGAAGCTTTCTTT
CDR3aa: CAISESALNTEAFF

d_gene: NA
abundance: many
v_gene: TRBV6-1
j_gene: TRBJ1-2
CDR3nt: TGTGCCAGCAGTGCACAGGGAGGTGACGGCTACACCTTC
CDR3aa: CASSAQGGDGYTF

d_gene: NA
abundance: few
v_gene: TRBV7-9
j_gene: TRBJ2-7
CDR3nt: TGTGCCAGCAGCTCGAACCGCCGCGAGCAGTACTTC
CDR3aa: CASSSNRREQYF

d_gene: NA
abundance: many
v_gene: TRBV12-3/TRBV12-4
j_gene: TRBJ2-1
CDR3nt: TGTGCCAGCGCCTACAATGAGCAGTTCTTC
CDR3aa: CASAYNEQFF

d_gene: NA
abundance: NA
v_gene: TRBV29-1
j_gene: TRBJ2-7
CDR3nt: TGCAGCGTTGAAGGGGCAGACTCCTACGAGCAGTACTTC
CDR3aa: CSVEGADSYEQYF

d_gene: NA
abundance: many
v_gene: TRBV28
j_gene: TRBJ2-3
CDR3nt: TGTGCCAGCAGTCAACAGGGGGAGGGGCGAGATACGCAGTATTTT
CDR3aa: CASSQQGEGRDTQYF

d_gene: NA
abundance: many
v_gene: TRBV27
j_gene: TRBJ1-2
CDR3nt: TGTGCCAGCAGCCCCCACCAGGGATATGGCTACACCTTC
CDR3aa: CASSPHQGYGYTF

d_gene: NA
abundance: few
v_gene: TRBV18
j_gene: TRBJ1-1
CDR3nt: TGTGCCAGCTCGGGGCCCAACACTGAAGCTTTCTTT
CDR3aa: CASSGPNTEAFF

d_gene: NA
abundance: many
v_gene: TRBV11-2
j_gene: TRBJ1-2
CDR3nt: TGTGCCAGCAGCTCATACCAACGCCGGGGCTACACCTTC
CDR3aa: CASSSYQRRGYTF

d_gene: TRBD2
abundance: many
v_gene: TRBV6-5
j_gene: TRBJ2-1
CDR3nt: TGTGCCAGCAGTCCCCTCCGGACTAGCGGGGACAATGAGCAGTTCTTC
CDR3aa: CASSPLRTSGDNEQFF

d_gene: TRBD2
abundance: many
v_gene: TRBV11-2
j_gene: TRBJ2-1
CDR3nt: TGTGCCAGCAGCCCAATAGCGGGGGGGCAGGGTGAGCAGTTCTTC
CDR3aa: CASSPIAGGQGEQFF